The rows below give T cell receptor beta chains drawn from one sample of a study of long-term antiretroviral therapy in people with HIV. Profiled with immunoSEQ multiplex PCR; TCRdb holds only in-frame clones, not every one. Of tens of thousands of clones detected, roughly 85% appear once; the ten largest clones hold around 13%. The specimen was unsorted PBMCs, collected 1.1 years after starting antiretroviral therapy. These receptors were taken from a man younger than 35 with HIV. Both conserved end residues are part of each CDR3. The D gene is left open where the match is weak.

CASSEDSTDTQYF | TRBJ2-3 | NA | TRBV9
CASSLILADGTDTQYF | TRBJ2-3 | TRBD2 | TRBV7-3
CASSVAGGQLGSWEQFF | TRBJ2-1 | TRBD2 | TRBV2
CASSYGSSYNSPLHF | TRBJ1-6 | NA | TRBV6-5
CASSVRDANVLTF | TRBJ2-6 | NA | TRBV9
CASPMRDKGNDEQFF | TRBJ2-1 | NA | TRBV25-1
CASSFGTGNNEQFF | TRBJ2-1 | TRBD1 | TRBV5-6
CASSLGRVRSTEAFF | TRBJ1-1 | NA | TRBV5-8
CASWTMNTGELFF | TRBJ2-2 | NA | TRBV6-1
CASTNNRAGSTEAFF | TRBJ1-1 | NA | TRBV19